A selection of T cell receptor beta chains follows, all from one sample in a study of blood T cells in healthy people across ages. TCRdb re-derived calls from the 5' RACE reads in MiXCR, one entry per CDR3 protein. Of 780,000 or so distinct CDR3 sequences in the sample, 20% to 25% are singletons; the top ten hold around 3.6%. This sample also belongs to another study, concerning T cells of mothers and their children.

The sample comprised blood. Source of these receptors: a boy between 10 and 17 years old in good health. CDR3s include the opening cysteine and the closing phenylalanine or tryptophan. A D gene is named only where the DNA matches it firmly. Rows give clone size only sometimes, using once, few, many, or a class for an expanded clone.

size,V,J,D,DNA,CDR3
many,TRBV20-1,TRBJ2-5,TRBD2,TGCAGTGCAAAGGGTAGCGGGATAGGCGGGACCCAGTACTTC,CSAKGSGIGGTQYF
few,TRBV5-1,TRBJ2-3,NA,TGCGCCAGCAGCCCCCCGTATACCAGCACAGATACGCAGTATTTT,CASSPPYTSTDTQYF
few,TRBV20-1,TRBJ2-7,TRBD2,TGCAGTGCTAGTCCCGGACTAGCGGGAGACGAGCAGTACTTC,CSASPGLAGDEQYF
NA,TRBV4-2,TRBJ2-1,TRBD1,TGTGCCAGCAACTTGGAAGGGACAGCCTCCTACAATGAGCAGTTCTTC,CASNLEGTASYNEQFF
few,TRBV15,TRBJ1-2,NA,TGTGCCACCACAGAAACCAGGGATGGAGGAGATGGCTACACCTTC,CATTETRDGGDGYTF
few,TRBV28,TRBJ1-5,TRBD1,TGTGCCAGCAGTCGAGGACAGGGGACTAATCAGCCCCAGCATTTT,CASSRGQGTNQPQHF
many,TRBV12-3/TRBV12-4,TRBJ2-1,NA,TGTGCCAGCTCCGGGGCCGATGAGCAGTTCTTC,CASSGADEQFF
few,TRBV12-3/TRBV12-4,TRBJ2-5,NA,TGTGCCAGCAGTTTATCAGGGTGGGAGACCCAGTACTTC,CASSLSGWETQYF
NA,TRBV20-1,TRBJ2-1,NA,TGCAGTGCAAACACAGGAGAGCAGTTCTTC,CSANTGEQFF
many,TRBV6-4,TRBJ2-1,TRBD2,TGTGCCAGCAGTGGGACTAGCGGGAGCAATGAGCAGTTCTTC,CASSGTSGSNEQFF
few,TRBV5-1,TRBJ2-3,TRBD2,TGCGCCAGCAGCGTACAACTAGCGGGAGGGCCCGCAGATACGCAGTATTTT,CASSVQLAGGPADTQYF
NA,TRBV7-2,TRBJ1-4,NA,TGTACCAGCAGCCAGGGCAGGGATACGGAAAAACTGTTTTTT,CTSSQGRDTEKLFF
NA,TRBV20-1,TRBJ2-4,NA,TGCAGTGCTCCTCCGGGGCTCCTAGCCAAAAACATTCAGTACTTC,CSAPPGLLAKNIQYF
NA,TRBV20-1,TRBJ1-5,NA,TGCAGTGCTAGTGTCCCATGGGACAGCAATCAGCCCCAGCATTTT,CSASVPWDSNQPQHF
few,TRBV6-1,TRBJ2-2,NA,TGCGCCATCAGTGAATGGGGTCACGGAAACACCGGGGAGCTGTTTTTT,CAISEWGHGNTGELFF
few,TRBV4-1,TRBJ2-5,NA,TGCGCCAGCAGCCAAGAAAGTGGAACCCAAGAGACCCAGTACTTC,CASSQESGTQETQYF
NA,TRBV27,TRBJ2-7,NA,TGTGCCAGCAGCTGGTCGGAGGGGGGCGAGCAGTACTTC,CASSWSEGGEQYF
NA,TRBV11-2,TRBJ1-1,NA,TGTGCCAGCAGCTTAACGGGGGAGACAGCTGAAGCTTTCTTT,CASSLTGETAEAFF
NA,TRBV28,TRBJ2-7,NA,TGTGCCAGCAGTTTTTCACAGGGCGACGAGCAGTACTTC,CASSFSQGDEQYF
NA,TRBV7-2,TRBJ2-7,NA,TGTGCCAGCAGTTGGGGGACCCCCTACGAGCAGTACTTC,CASSWGTPYEQYF
many,TRBV5-1,TRBJ2-5,NA,TGTGCCAGCAGCCGTACAGGGTCGGAGACCCAGTACTTC,CASSRTGSETQYF
NA,TRBV5-6,TRBJ2-1,TRBD2,TGTGCCAGCAGCTGGACTAGCTGGGACAATGAGCAGTTCTTC,CASSWTSWDNEQFF
NA,TRBV2,TRBJ1-5,NA,TGTGCCAGCAAGAAGGTACAGGATCCCAATCAGCCCCAGCATTTT,CASKKVQDPNQPQHF
few,TRBV20-1,TRBJ2-7,TRBD1,TGCAGTGCTGGCCCGGGACAGTACGAGCAGTACTTC,CSAGPGQYEQYF
NA,TRBV9,TRBJ1-2,NA,TGTGCCAGCAGCTCCGGGGGACAAAACTATGGCTACACCTTC,CASSSGGQNYGYTF
NA,TRBV2,TRBJ2-5,NA,TGTGCCAGCAGGAACCTACCTTGGGAGACCCAGTACTTC,CASRNLPWETQYF
NA,TRBV7-3,TRBJ2-4,NA,TGTGCCAGCAGCCTTCGACAGGAGGGGTCCAAAAACATTCAGTACTTC,CASSLRQEGSKNIQYF
many,TRBV5-1,TRBJ2-1,TRBD2,TGCGCCAGCAGAAGGGCGGGGGGCTCCTACAATGAGCAGTTCTTC,CASRRAGGSYNEQFF
NA,TRBV20-1,TRBJ2-1,TRBD1,TGCAGTGCTGACGGACAGGGGAGCTCCTACAATGAGCAGTTCTTC,CSADGQGSSYNEQFF
NA,TRBV2,TRBJ2-1,NA,TGTGCCAGCAGTAGGGAGAGCTCCTACAATGAGCAGTTCTTC,CASSRESSYNEQFF
NA,TRBV5-1,TRBJ2-5,NA,TGCGCCGGCAGCTTGGCCACGGCGGTATTTGAGACCCAGTACTTC,CAGSLATAVFETQYF
few,TRBV12-3/TRBV12-4,TRBJ1-2,NA,TGTGCCAGCAGCCGACTTAAAGGGATCTATGGCTACACCTTC,CASSRLKGIYGYTF
NA,TRBV20-1,TRBJ1-5,TRBD1,TGCAGTGCTAAACCCGGGACAGGCAATCAGCCCCAGCATTTT,CSAKPGTGNQPQHF
NA,TRBV6-2/TRBV6-3,TRBJ2-3,NA,TGTGCCAGCAAGGGCACAGATACGCAGTATTTT,CASKGTDTQYF
NA,TRBV7-9,TRBJ2-5,TRBD1,TGTGCCAGCAGCTTAGTCGGGGACAGAGGTCGGGAGACCCAGTACTTC,CASSLVGDRGRETQYF
many,TRBV20-1,TRBJ2-4,TRBD1,TGCAGTTCGGGACAGGGCAAAAACATTCAGTACTTC,CSSGQGKNIQYF
NA,TRBV7-9,TRBJ2-1,NA,TGTGCCAGCAGCCCTGTAGGGGGTAATGAGCAGTTCTTC,CASSPVGGNEQFF
NA,TRBV6-4,TRBJ2-3,NA,TGTGCCAGCAGTGACAGGGGGACTGCCACAGATACGCAGTATTTT,CASSDRGTATDTQYF
many,TRBV19,TRBJ1-4,TRBD1,TGTGCCAGTAGTCGGGACAGGGATGAAAAACTGTTTTTT,CASSRDRDEKLFF
few,TRBV9,TRBJ2-3,NA,TGTGCCAGCAGCGTAGTACCGGGGAGGAGCACAGATACGCAGTATTTT,CASSVVPGRSTDTQYF
NA,TRBV19,TRBJ1-5,NA,TGTGCCAGTAGTATGTGGGGAGGAAGCAATCAGCCCCAGCATTTT,CASSMWGGSNQPQHF
few,TRBV21-1,TRBJ1-2,NA,TGTGCCAGCAGCAAAGAGCTCAGCTTAAACAGAAGTAACTATGGCTACACCTTC,CASSKELSLNRSNYGYTF
NA,TRBV3-1,TRBJ2-5,NA,TGTGCCAGCAGCCAAGATGGCGATTCGCGAGAGACCCAGTACTTC,CASSQDGDSRETQYF
NA,TRBV18,TRBJ1-1,NA,TGTGCCAGCTCACCACGCCCCGGGGGGGGCACTGAAGCTTTCTTT,CASSPRPGGGTEAFF
few,TRBV5-1,TRBJ1-1,NA,TGCGCCAGCAGGTCTAGGTGGGAAGATACTGAAGCTTTCTTT,CASRSRWEDTEAFF
NA,TRBV20-1,TRBJ2-5,TRBD2,TGCAGTGCTAGAGTCGGGACTAGCTCCGAGACCCAGTACTTC,CSARVGTSSETQYF
few,TRBV6-2/TRBV6-3,TRBJ2-7,NA,TGTGCCAGCAGTTACTGGAACTACGAGCAGTACTTC,CASSYWNYEQYF
few,TRBV3-1,TRBJ2-1,TRBD2,TGTGCCAGCAGCCGGACTAGCGGGGAGTACAATGAGCAGTTCTTC,CASSRTSGEYNEQFF
few,TRBV29-1,TRBJ1-2,TRBD1,TGCAGCGTGCCTCCCGGGACAGGGATTGGGGACTATGGCTACACCTTC,CSVPPGTGIGDYGYTF
NA,TRBV28,TRBJ2-5,NA,TGTGCCAGCAGGTTATCCGGGACGTTACAAGAGACCCAGTACTTC,CASRLSGTLQETQYF
NA,TRBV12-3/TRBV12-4,TRBJ1-3,NA,TGTGCCAGCAGCGAGATAGGGTCTGGAAACACCATATATTTT,CASSEIGSGNTIYF
few,TRBV30,TRBJ1-2,NA,TGTGCCTGGAGTGACAGGCCCAACTATGGCTACACCTTC,CAWSDRPNYGYTF